Sequencing of this TCR beta chain was carried out in a study of T cells in narcolepsy. Assay used: immunoSEQ multiplex PCR; TCRdb lists only in-frame clones, some missing. The table records approximately 31,000 clones, approximately 80% of them present only once. From germline, CDR1 is SEHNR and CDR2 FQNEAQ (reference sequence). The CDR3 spans 15 residues. Trimming removed 1 base at V and 3 bases at J, with 10 bases between. Notes on the study in general: HCRT-specific and TRIB2-specific autoreactive clonotypes appeared among same-patient CSF and blood CD4+ clonotypes.

Remarks on this clone: The antigen is not known.

The clonotype originates from a human donor with narcolepsy. This chain connects TRBV7-9 to TRBJ2-1; D may correspond to TRBD1 or TRBD2 (6 bases each). Sample: CD45RA- memory CD4+ T cells from PBMCs. CDR3 DNA: TGTGCCAGCAGCTTAGGCCGGGGGCGCTACAATGAGCAGTTCTTC. This translates into CASSLGRGRYNEQFF.